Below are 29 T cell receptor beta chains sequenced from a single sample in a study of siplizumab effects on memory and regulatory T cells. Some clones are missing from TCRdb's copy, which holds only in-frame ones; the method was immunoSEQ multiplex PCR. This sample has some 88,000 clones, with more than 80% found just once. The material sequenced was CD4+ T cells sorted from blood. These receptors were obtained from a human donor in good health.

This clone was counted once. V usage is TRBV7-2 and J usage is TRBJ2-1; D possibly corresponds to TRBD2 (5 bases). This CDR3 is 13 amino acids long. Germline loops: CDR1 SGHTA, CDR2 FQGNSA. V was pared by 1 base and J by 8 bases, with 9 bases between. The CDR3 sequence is CASSLVVGDEQFF. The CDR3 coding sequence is TGTGCCAGCAGCTTAGTAGTCGGGGATGAGCAGTTCTTC. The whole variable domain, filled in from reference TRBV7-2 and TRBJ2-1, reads GAGVSQSPSNKVTEKGKDVELRCDPISGHTALYWYRQSLGQGLEFLIYFQGNSAPDKSGLPSDRFSAERTGGSVSTLTIQRTQQEDSAVYLCASSLVVGDEQFFGPGTRLTVL.

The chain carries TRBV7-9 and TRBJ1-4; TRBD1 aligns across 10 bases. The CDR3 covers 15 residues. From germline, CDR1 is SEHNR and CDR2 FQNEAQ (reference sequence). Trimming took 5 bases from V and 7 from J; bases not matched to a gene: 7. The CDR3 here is CASSNRTGGSEKLFF. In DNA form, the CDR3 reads TGTGCCAGCAGCAACCGGACAGGGGGAAGTGAAAAACTGTTTTTT.

In DNA, the CDR3 is TGTGCCAGTAGTATAGCCCCGGGGAAAGTGTATCAGCCCCAGCATTTT. It codes for CASSIAPGKVYQPQHF. V gene TRBV19 combines with J gene TRBJ1-5; D remains unclear. V was trimmed by 1 base and J by 5 bases, leaving 15 bases between them. The CDR3 is 16 residues long. CDR1 is LNHDA and CDR2 is SQIVND in the germline V gene (reference sequence).

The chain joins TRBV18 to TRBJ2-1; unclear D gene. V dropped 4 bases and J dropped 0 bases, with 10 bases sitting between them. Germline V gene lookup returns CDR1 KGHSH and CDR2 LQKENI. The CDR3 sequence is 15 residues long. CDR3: CASSQGWGSYNEQFF. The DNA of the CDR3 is TGTGCCAGCTCACAAGGGTGGGGCTCCTACAATGAGCAGTTCTTC.

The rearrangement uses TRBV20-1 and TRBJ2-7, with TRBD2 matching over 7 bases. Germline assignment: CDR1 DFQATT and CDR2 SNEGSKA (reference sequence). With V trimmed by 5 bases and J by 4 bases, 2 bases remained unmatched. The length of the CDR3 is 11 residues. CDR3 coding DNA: TGCAGTGCTTTGGGAGGGTACGAGCAGTACTTC. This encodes CSALGGYEQYF.

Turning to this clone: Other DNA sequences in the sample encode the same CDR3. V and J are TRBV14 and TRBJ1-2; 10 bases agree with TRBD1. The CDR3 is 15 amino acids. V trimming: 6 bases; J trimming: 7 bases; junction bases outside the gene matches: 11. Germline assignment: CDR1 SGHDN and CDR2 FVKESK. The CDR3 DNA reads TGTGCCAGCAGTCAACGGGACAGGGGCTTCTTTGGCTACACCTTC. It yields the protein CASSQRDRGFFGYTF.

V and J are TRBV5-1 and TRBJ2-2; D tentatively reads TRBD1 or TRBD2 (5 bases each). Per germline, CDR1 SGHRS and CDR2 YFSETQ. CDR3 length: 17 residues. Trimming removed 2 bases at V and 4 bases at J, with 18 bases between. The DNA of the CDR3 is TGCGCCAGCAGCTTTCCCCCAGGGACCCTCGGCACCGGGGAGCTGTTTTTT. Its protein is CASSFPPGTLGTGELFF.

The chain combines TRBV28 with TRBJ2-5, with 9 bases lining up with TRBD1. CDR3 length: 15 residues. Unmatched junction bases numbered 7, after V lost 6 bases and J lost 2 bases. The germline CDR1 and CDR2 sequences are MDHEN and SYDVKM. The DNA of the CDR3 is TGTGCCAGCAGGGACGCCGGGACAGGGCAAGAGACCCAGTACTTC. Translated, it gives CASRDAGTGQETQYF.

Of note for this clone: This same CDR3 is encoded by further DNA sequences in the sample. CDR3 nucleotide sequence: TGTGCCAGCTCACCAAAGTACGAGCAGTACTTC. Protein product: CASSPKYEQYF. This chain joins TRBV18 and TRBJ2-7; D remains unclear. V shed 2 bases and J shed 4 bases, with 3 bases lying between them. CDR3 length equals 11 residues. Germline V lookup: CDR1 KGHSH, CDR2 LQKENI.

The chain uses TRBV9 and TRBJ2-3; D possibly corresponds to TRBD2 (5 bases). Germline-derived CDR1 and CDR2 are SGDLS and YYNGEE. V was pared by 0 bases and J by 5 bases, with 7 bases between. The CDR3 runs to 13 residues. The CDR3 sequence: CASSVAAGDTQYF. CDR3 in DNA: TGTGCCAGCAGCGTAGCTGCGGGAGATACGCAGTATTTT.

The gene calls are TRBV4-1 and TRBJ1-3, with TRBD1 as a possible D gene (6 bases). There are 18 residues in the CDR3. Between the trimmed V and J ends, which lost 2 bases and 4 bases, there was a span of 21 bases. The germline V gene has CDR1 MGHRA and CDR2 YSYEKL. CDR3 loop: CASSQNDGNRVSGNTIYF. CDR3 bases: TGCGCCAGCAGCCAAAATGACGGAAACAGGGTATCCGGAAACACCATATATTTT.

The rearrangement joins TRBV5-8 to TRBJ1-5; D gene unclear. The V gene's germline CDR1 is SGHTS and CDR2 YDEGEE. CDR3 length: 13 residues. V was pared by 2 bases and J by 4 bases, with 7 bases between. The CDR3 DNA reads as TGTGCCAGCAGCTTATTTGCGAATCAGCCCCAGCATTTT. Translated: CASSLFANQPQHF.

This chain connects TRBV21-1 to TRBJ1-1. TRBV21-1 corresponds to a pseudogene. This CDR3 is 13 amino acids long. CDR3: CASSRVMNTEAFF. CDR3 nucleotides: TGTGCCAGCAGTCGGGTTATGAACACTGAAGCTTTCTTT.

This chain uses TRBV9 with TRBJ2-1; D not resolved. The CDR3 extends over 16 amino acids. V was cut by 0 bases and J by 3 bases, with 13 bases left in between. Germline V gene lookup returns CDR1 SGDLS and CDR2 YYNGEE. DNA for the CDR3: TGTGCCAGCAGCGTAGAGAACTCCAACATCTACAATGAGCAGTTCTTC. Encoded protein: CASSVENSNIYNEQFF.

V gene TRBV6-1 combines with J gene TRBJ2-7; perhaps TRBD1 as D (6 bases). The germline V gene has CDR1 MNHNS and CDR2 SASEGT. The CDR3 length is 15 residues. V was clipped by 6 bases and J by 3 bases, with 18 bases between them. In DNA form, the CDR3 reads TGTGCCAGCAGCGTAAAGTCAGGGGAAAACTACGAGCAGTACTTC. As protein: CASSVKSGENYEQYF.

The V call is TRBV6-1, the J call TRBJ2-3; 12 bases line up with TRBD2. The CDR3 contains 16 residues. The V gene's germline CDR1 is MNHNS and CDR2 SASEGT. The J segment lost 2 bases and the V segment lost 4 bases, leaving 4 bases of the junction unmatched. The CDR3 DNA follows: TGTGCCAGCAGTGCCGGACTAGCGGGGTCCACAGATACGCAGTATTTT. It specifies CASSAGLAGSTDTQYF.

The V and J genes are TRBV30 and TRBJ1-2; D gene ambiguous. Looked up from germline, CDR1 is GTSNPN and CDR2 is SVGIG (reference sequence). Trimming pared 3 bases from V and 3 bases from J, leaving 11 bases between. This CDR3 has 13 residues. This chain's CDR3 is CAWSAREDYGYTF. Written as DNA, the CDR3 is TGTGCCTGGAGCGCCCGCGAGGACTATGGCTACACCTTC.

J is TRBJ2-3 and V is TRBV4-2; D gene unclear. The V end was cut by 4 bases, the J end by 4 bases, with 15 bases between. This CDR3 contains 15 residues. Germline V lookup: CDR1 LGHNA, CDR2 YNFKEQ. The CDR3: CASSLSPARSDTQYF. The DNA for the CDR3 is TGTGCCAGCAGCCTGTCCCCCGCGAGATCAGATACGCAGTATTTT.

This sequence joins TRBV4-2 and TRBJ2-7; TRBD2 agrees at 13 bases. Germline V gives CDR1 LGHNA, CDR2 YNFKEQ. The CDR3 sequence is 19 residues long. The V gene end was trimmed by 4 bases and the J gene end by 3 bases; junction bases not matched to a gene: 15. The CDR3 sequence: CASSLNMGLAGPTLYEQYF. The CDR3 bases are TGTGCCAGCAGCCTCAATATGGGACTAGCGGGACCTACACTCTACGAGCAGTACTTC.

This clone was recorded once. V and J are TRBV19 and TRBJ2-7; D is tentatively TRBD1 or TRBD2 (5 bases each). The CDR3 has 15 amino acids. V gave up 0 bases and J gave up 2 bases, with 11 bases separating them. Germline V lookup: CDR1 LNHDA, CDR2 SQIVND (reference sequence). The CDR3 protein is CASSIDPGPTYEQYF. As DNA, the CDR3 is TGTGCCAGTAGTATAGATCCGGGGCCGACCTACGAGCAGTACTTC.

For the CDR3, the DNA is TGTGCCAGCAGCTTAGCGACAGAAGGGGGGACTGAAGCTTTCTTT. It codes for CASSLATEGGTEAFF. The chain uses TRBV7-8 and TRBJ1-1; TRBD1 is a possible D gene (6 bases). V shed 0 bases and J shed 5 bases, with 13 bases lying between them. The length of the CDR3 is 15 residues. The germline V gene encodes CDR1 SGHVS and CDR2 FQNEAQ.

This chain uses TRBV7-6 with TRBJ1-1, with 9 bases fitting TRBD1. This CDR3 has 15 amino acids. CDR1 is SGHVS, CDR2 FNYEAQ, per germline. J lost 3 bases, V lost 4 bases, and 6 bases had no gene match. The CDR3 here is CASSYTGGGDTEAFF. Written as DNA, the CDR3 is TGTGCCAGCAGCTATACAGGGGGCGGAGACACTGAAGCTTTCTTT.

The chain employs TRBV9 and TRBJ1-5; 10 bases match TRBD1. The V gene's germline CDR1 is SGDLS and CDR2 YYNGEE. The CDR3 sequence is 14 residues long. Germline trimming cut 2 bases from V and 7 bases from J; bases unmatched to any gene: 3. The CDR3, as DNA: TGTGCCAGCAGCGTGGGGACAGGGGTCCAGCCCCAGCATTTT. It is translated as CASSVGTGVQPQHF.

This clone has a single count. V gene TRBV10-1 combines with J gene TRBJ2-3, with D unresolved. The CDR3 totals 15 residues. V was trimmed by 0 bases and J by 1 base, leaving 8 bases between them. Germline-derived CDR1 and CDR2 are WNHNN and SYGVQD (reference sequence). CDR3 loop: CASSESGKGTDTQYF. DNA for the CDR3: TGCGCCAGCAGTGAGTCTGGGAAAGGCACAGATACGCAGTATTTT.

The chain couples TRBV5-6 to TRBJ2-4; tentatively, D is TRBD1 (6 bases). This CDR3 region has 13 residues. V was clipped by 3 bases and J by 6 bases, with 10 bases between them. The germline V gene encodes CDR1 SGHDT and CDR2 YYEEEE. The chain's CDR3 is CASSWTVGNIQYF. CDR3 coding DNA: TGTGCCAGCAGCTGGACAGTCGGAAACATTCAGTACTTC.

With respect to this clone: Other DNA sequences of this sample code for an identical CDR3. Here the CDR3 DNA reads TGTGCCAGTAGTATAGGGGGGCCCCAAGAGACCCAGTACTTC. Protein sequence: CASSIGGPQETQYF. The chain recombines TRBV19 with TRBJ2-5; D is perhaps TRBD1 (6 bases). V was shortened by 1 base and J by 1 base, with 7 bases between the two germline ends. This CDR3 is 14 amino acids long. CDR1 LNHDA and CDR2 SQIVND come from the germline V gene (reference sequence). Full variable domain (missing parts from reference TRBV19 and TRBJ2-5): DGGITQSPKYLFRKEGQNVTLSCEQNLNHDAMYWYRQDPGQGLRLIYYSQIVNDFQKGDIAEGYSVSREKKESFPLTVTSAQKNPTAFYLCASSIGGPQETQYFGPGTRLLVL.

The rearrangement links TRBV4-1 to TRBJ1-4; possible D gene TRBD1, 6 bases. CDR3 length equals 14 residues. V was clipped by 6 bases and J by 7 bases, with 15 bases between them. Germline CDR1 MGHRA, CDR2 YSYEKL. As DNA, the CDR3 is TGCGCCAGCAGTCCGCGGGGGCTAACTGAAAAACTGTTTTTT. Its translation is CASSPRGLTEKLFF.

The CDR3 loop is CATRGGRYEQYF. The CDR3 DNA reads as TGTGCCACTCGGGGTGGGAGATACGAGCAGTACTTC. V usage is TRBV27 and J usage is TRBJ2-7, with D perhaps TRBD2 (5 bases). Trimming removed 10 bases from V and 4 bases from J, with 14 bases in between. CDR1 MNHEY and CDR2 SMNVEV come from the germline V gene (reference sequence). The length of the CDR3 is 12 residues.

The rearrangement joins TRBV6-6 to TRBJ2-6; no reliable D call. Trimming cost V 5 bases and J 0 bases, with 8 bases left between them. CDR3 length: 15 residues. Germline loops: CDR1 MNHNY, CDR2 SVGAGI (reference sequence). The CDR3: CASSGDFSGANVLTF. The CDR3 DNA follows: TGTGCCAGCAGTGGAGATTTCTCTGGGGCCAACGTCCTGACTTTC.